This T cell receptor (beta chain) was obtained from a study of neurological immune-mediated disorders. The CDR3 contains 15 residues. Germline trimming cut 5 bases from V and 6 bases from J; bases unmatched to any gene: 10. CDR1 is SGHDT, CDR2 YYEEEE, per germline. This clonotype was seen ten or more times. Each CDR3 protein gets one entry after TCRdb re-called the 5' RACE reads with MiXCR. The sample carries about 82,000 distinct CDR3 sequences, 2.5% to 3% recorded once. Sequences were obtained from PBMCs. The chain links TRBV5-6 to TRBJ2-2; 7 bases map to TRBD2. This TCR was sampled from a woman under 40 with multiple sclerosis. CDR3 region: CASRRGFMGAGELFF. The CDR3 DNA reads TGTGCCAGCAGGCGGGGGTTCATGGGTGCCGGGGAGCTGTTTTTT. Based on the CDR3 plus reference TRBV5-6 and TRBJ2-2, the full variable domain is DAGVTQSPTHLIKTRGQQVTLRCSPKSGHDTVSWYQQALGQGPQFIFQYYEEEERQRGNFPDRFSGHQFPNYSSELNVNALLLGDSALYLCASRRGFMGAGELFFGEGSRLTVL.